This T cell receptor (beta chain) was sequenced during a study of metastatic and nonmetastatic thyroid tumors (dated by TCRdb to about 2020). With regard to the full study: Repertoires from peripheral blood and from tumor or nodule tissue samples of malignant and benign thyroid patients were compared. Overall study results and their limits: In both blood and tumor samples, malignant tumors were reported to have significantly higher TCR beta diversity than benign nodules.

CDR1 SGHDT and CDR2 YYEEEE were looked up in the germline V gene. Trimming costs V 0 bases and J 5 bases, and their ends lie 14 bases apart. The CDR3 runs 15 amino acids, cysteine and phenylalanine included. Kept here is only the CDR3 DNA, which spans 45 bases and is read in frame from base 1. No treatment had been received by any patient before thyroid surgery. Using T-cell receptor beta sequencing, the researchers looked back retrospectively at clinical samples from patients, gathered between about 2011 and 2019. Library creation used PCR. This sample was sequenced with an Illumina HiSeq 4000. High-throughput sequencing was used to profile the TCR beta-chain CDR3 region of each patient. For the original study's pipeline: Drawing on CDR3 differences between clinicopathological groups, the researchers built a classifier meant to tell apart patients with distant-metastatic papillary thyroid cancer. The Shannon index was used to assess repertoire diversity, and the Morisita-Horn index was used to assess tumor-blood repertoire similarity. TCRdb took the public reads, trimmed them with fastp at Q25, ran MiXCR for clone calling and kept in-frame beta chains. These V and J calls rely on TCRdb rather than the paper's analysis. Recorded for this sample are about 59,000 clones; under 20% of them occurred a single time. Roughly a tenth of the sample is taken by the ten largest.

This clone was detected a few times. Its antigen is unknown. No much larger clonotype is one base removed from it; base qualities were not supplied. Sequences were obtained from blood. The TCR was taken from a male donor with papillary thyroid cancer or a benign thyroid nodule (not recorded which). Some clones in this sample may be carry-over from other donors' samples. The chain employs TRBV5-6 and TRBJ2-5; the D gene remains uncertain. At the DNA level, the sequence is TGTGCCAGCAGCTTGGTAGTCGACTCCCGGGAGACCCAGTACTTC. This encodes CASSLVVDSRETQYF.